This T cell receptor beta chain was captured in a study of T-cell reconstitution after alpha-beta-depleted transplantation in children. General observations from the study: The study traced high day-60 TCRbeta diversity in some patients to surviving recipient T cells and thymic progenitors.

Germline CDR1 MNHEY, CDR2 SVGEGT. The CDR3 is made up of 20 amino acids. V lost 4 bases and J lost 2, with 30 bases in between. Many counts were recorded for this clonotype. Its antigen is unidentified. A library of TCRbeta sequences, prepared with unique molecular identifiers, was generated. TCRdb independently ran MiXCR on the PCR reads; one entry per CDR3 protein. Of 150,000 to 250,000 distinct CDR3 sequences listed, 6.3% are singletons. Sample: PBMCs, taken before TCRalphabeta/CD19-depleted stem cell transplant. This receptor was identified in a girl in the first two years of life with combined immunodeficiency, due to receive a stem cell transplant. This chain joins TRBV6-2 or TRBV6-3 and TRBJ2-7; the D gene is possibly TRBD1 (6 bases). CDR3 amino acids: CASSSNRALPDYPATYEQYF. DNA for the CDR3: TGTGCCAGCAGTTCAAACAGGGCCCTCCCTGATTATCCAGCTACCTACGAGCAGTACTTC.